This TCR beta chain was sequenced for a study of PD-1 blockade in classical Hodgkin lymphoma. Measured with immunoSEQ multiplex PCR; TCRdb has only the in-frame clones, and not every one. The sample carries 40,000 to 50,000 clones, approximately 67% recorded once. Germline assignment: CDR1 LGHNA and CDR2 YSLEER. There are 15 residues in the CDR3. V gave up 4 bases and J gave up 7 bases; unmatched junction bases: 4. The time point: cycle 4 day 1 (C4D1), after more than five weeks of nivolumab. Exposure to brentuximab vedotin varied, and each patient had relapsed following autologous stem cell transplantation.

The receptor was isolated from a human donor with classical Hodgkin lymphoma. Sequencing used peripheral blood mononuclear cells (PBMCs), obtained before the fourth cycle of nivolumab. The chain employs TRBV4-3 and TRBJ2-1, with 13 bases aligning to TRBD2. CDR3: CASSPGLAGRNEQFF. The CDR3 bases are TGCGCCAGCAGCCCGGGACTAGCGGGGAGAAATGAGCAGTTCTTC.